One sample yielded the 4 T cell receptor beta chains listed below, sequenced in a study of cytomegalovirus exposure and HLA in healthy donors (TCRdb year 2017). Library preparation employed the immunoSEQ multiplex PCR assay. A mixture of 60 forward primers for TCR Vbeta segments and 13 reverse primers for TCR Jbeta segments was used in the multiplex PCR. The clones in this table, taken by TCRdb from immuneACCESS, are in-frame only. Not every clone is retained; where verified, under half of the shortfall comes from an unresolved V gene, and the cause of the rest is unknown. For this sample the table gives some 200,000 clones, of which approximately 79% were detected only once. The ten largest clones take up approximately 6.3% of the sample. The specimen sequenced was PBMCs. These receptors were taken from a man aged 35 to 55 in good health and CMV-seropositive.

This chain uses TRBV6-5 with TRBJ1-1; D remains unclear. CDR3 length: 12 residues. CDR1 is MNHEY, CDR2 SVGAGI, per germline. V lost 6 bases to trimming and J lost 11 bases, with 16 bases between them. As DNA, the CDR3 is TGTGCCAGCAGCTCGAGAGCACGGGTGGCTTTCTTT. Translation gives CASSSRARVAFF.

The chain employs TRBV5-6 and TRBJ2-2; D possibly corresponds to TRBD2 (6 bases). Trimming shortened V by 3 bases and J by 6 bases, and 12 bases separated the two germline ends. The germline CDR1 and CDR2 sequences are SGHDT and YYEEEE. This CDR3 spans 14 amino acids. This CDR3 is CASSWGVKAGELFF. CDR3 sequence (DNA): TGTGCCAGCAGCTGGGGGGTGAAGGCCGGGGAGCTGTTTTTT.

The chain uses TRBV15 and TRBJ1-5; no clear D. V was clipped by 8 bases and J by 7 bases, with 21 bases between them. This CDR3 is 15 amino acids long. The germline CDR1 and CDR2 sequences are LNHNV and YYDKDF (reference sequence). As DNA, the CDR3 is TGTGCCACCCGGGAACAGATTTGGAGTGCCCAGCCCCAGCATTTT. Translated: CATREQIWSAQPQHF.

The chain is built from TRBV27 and TRBJ1-2, with D maybe TRBD1 (6 bases). CDR3 size: 11 residues. CDR1 and CDR2 (germline): MNHEY, SMNVEV (reference sequence). V lost 8 bases and J lost 8, with 12 bases in between. The DNA for the CDR3 is TGTGCCAGCGGCACAGGGATAGGCTACACCTTC. Translating it yields CASGTGIGYTF.